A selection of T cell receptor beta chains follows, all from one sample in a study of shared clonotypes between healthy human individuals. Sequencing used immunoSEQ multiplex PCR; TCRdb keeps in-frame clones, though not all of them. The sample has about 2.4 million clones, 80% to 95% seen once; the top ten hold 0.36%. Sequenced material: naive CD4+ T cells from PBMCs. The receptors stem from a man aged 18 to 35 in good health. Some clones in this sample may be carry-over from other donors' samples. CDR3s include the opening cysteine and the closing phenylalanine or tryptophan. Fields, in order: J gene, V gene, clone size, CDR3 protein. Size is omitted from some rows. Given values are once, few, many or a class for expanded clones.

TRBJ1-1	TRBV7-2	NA	CASSLGGGLSTEAFF
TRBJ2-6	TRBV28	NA	CAAWVSGANVLTF
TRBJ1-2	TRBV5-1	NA	CASSLEVDVYGYTF
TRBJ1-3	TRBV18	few	CASSPQGAAGNTIYF
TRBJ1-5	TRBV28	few	CASSPRVRGSNQPQHF
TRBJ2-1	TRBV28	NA	CASTSGDRGRNEQFF
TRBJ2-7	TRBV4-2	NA	CASSQRRTGIGEQYF
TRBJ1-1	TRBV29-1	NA	CSVELLVNTEAFF
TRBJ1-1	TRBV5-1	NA	CASSLQGRNTEAFF
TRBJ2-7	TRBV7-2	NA	CASTTSGPYYEQYF
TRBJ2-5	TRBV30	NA	CAWSAAETQYF
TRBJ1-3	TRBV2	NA	CASTGTRGNTIYF
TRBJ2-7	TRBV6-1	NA	CANSVGVRGDEQYF
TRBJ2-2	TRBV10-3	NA	CAISGQGGSWSGGELFF
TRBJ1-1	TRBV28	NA	CASRGQNTEAFF
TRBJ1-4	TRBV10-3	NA	CAISPQGMSEKLFF
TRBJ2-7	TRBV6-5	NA	CASSYDRGTPKYF
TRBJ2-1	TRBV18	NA	CASSLNSREFYNEQFF
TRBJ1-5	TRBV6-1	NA	CASSAQGYSRPQHF
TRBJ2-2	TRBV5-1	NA	CASSWYGDTGELFF
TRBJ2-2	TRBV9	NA	CASSVERGRTGELFF
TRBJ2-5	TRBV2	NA	CASSESPGETQYF
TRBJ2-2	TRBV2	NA	CASSGRPANTGELFF
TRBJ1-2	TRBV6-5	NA	CASSQGPNYGYTF
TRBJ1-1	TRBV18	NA	CASSPLGTGARGNTEAFF
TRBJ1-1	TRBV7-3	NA	CASSLTGTGQGPGNEAFF
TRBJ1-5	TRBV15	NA	CATSTLGAPLHF
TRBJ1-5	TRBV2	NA	CASSDAQGSSNQPQHF
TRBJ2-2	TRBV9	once	CASSPGLAGANTGELFF
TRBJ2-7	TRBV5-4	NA	CASSLETRGLYEQYF
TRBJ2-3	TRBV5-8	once	CASSLDGGSWDTQYF
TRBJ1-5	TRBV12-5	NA	CASGPQDGQPQHF
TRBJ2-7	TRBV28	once	CASSLSDTYEQYF
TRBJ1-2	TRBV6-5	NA	CASSYSVQNGYTF
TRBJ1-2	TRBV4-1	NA	CASSQGPANYGYTF
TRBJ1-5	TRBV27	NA	CASSLNGGWGQPQHF
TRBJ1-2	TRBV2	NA	CASSRDRYGYTF
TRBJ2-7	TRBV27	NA	CASRPLAQSYEQYF
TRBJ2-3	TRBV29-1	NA	CSVGRVAGTSTDTQYF
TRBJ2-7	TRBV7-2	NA	CASSPGQGPYEQYF
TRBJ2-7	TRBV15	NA	CATSTEQGYEQYF
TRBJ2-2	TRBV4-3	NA	CASSLYLWGWLVKNTGELFF